Each of the 5 T cell receptor beta chains below was sequenced from the same sample in a study of cytomegalovirus exposure and HLA in healthy donors. Primers for the PCR totalled 60 Vbeta and 13 Jbeta. The repertoire was sequenced with immunoSEQ multiplex PCR; TCRdb's copy has only in-frame clones and lacks some. Here the sample spans 100,000 to 150,000 clones, around 72% being singletons. Input material: PBMCs. These receptors were taken from a man under 40 in good health and CMV-seronegative.

The chain carries TRBV5-1 and TRBJ2-3; TRBD2 might be the D (6 bases). V was pared by 4 bases and J by 4 bases, with 16 bases between. CDR3 length: 15 residues. Per the germline V gene, CDR1 is SGHRS and CDR2 is YFSETQ. CDR3 nucleotide sequence: TGCGCCAGCAGCCCTGGTGGGGGGAACGCAGATACGCAGTATTTT. Amino acid sequence: CASSPGGGNADTQYF.

The chain employs TRBV5-8 and TRBJ2-7; weak D call: TRBD1 (6 bases). The germline V gene has CDR1 SGHTS and CDR2 YDEGEE. The V and J ends lost 4 bases and 5 bases respectively, with 13 bases between them. The CDR3 has 13 residues. The CDR3 DNA sequence: TGTGCCAGCAGCCGCTACAGGGTCCACGAGCAGTACTTC. Protein sequence: CASSRYRVHEQYF.

This clone came up a few times. The V gene is TRBV7-6, the J gene TRBJ2-3, with D maybe TRBD1 (5 bases). Trimming left V 1 base short and J 3 bases short, with 8 bases between. The CDR3 is 14 residues long. Germline values: CDR1 SGHVS, CDR2 FNYEAQ. The CDR3 sequence: CASSLVQGTDTQYF. The CDR3 DNA sequence: TGTGCCAGCAGCTTAGTGCAGGGAACAGATACGCAGTATTTT. Full variable domain (outside the CDR3, taken from reference TRBV7-6 and TRBJ2-3): GAGVSQSPRYKVTKRGQDVALRCDPISGHVSLYWYRQALGQGPEFLTYFNYEAQQDKSGLPNDRFSAERPEGSISTLTIQRTEQRDSAMYRCASSLVQGTDTQYFGPGTRLTVL.

V gene TRBV6-6 combines with J gene TRBJ1-2, with 7 bases that match TRBD1. The ends lost 2 bases at V and 3 bases at J; junction bases unmatched: 6. CDR1 is MNHNY and CDR2 is SVGAGI in the germline V gene (reference sequence). The CDR3 totals 15 residues. CDR3 DNA sequence: TGTGCCAGCAGTTACACAACAGGGGCGGACTATGGCTACACCTTC. Encoded protein: CASSYTTGADYGYTF.

The rearrangement links TRBV7-3 to TRBJ1-2; TRBD1 matches 9 bases. The ends lost 1 base at V and 8 bases at J; junction bases unmatched: 2. CDR1 and CDR2 from the germline V gene are SGHTA and FQGTGA. This CDR3 has 13 residues. The DNA for the CDR3 is TGTGCCAGCAGCTTAAGACAGGGGGGAGGCTACACCTTC. Its protein product is CASSLRQGGGYTF. The full variable domain, its missing parts supplied by reference TRBV7-3 and TRBJ1-2, is GAGVSQTPSNKVTEKGKYVELRCDPISGHTALYWYRQSLGQGPEFLIYFQGTGAADDSGLPNDRFFAVRPEGSVSTLKIQRTERGDSAVYLCASSLRQGGGYTFGSGTRLTVV.